A single sample is the source of the 13 T cell receptor beta chains below, sequenced in a study of immune characterization of retroperitoneal liposarcoma. TCRdb re-analysed the PCR reads in MiXCR, keeping a single row per CDR3 protein. There are roughly 10,000 distinct CDR3 sequences in the sample; around 30% occur only once, and approximately 8.3% lies in the top ten. The source material was tumor tissue. The origin of the receptors is a male donor with retroperitoneal liposarcoma.

Remarks on this clonotype: No conserved phenylalanine or tryptophan ends this CDR3, so it is likely a read error. No DNA is shown, since the ends of the CDR3 on it are uncertain; the CDR3 is the one TCRdb lists. This chain links TRBV6-1 with TRBJ2-3. CDR1 is MNHNS and CDR2 is SASEGT in the germline V gene. The length of the CDR3 is 14 amino acids, counting both ends. This CDR3 reads CASSDQPIGYEQYS.

V and J are TRBV27 and TRBJ2-7; 8 nucleotides align to TRBD2. V lost 5 bases, J lost 2 bases, and 2 bases stayed unmatched. The CDR3 runs 13 residues. CDR1 is MNHEY and CDR2 is SMNVEV in the germline V gene (reference sequence). The CDR3 is CASSPRGAYEQYF. CDR3 in DNA: TGTGCCAGCAGTCCGCGGGGGGCCTACGAGCAGTACTTC.

This clonotype was observed a few times. This chain joins TRBV24-1 and TRBJ2-1; D is uncertain. The germline CDR1 and CDR2 sequences are KGHDR and SFDVKD. This CDR3 spans 15 amino acids. V lost 0 bases, J lost 13 bases, and 18 bases lay in between. As DNA, the CDR3 is TGTGCCACCAGTGATTTGCGGCAGTCTCAAGAGACCCAGTTCTTC. Its translation: CATSDLRQSQETQFF.

In this sample, this clonotype turned up many times. The chain couples TRBV11-1 to TRBJ2-3, with 9 bases lining up with TRBD2. CDR1 is SGHAT and CDR2 is FQDESV in the germline V gene (reference sequence). The CDR3 loop spans 16 amino acids. Trimming at V came to 1 base and at J to 4 bases, leaving 6 bases not matched to a gene. In nucleotides, the CDR3 is TGTGCCAGCAGCTTAGAGGGTAGCGGGAGTCCAGATACGCAGTATTTT. Translation gives CASSLEGSGSPDTQYF.

Sample share makes this clonotype medium-sized (0.01 to 0.1%). CDR3 region: CASSLGAGIHEQYF. The CDR3 coding sequence is TGTGCCAGCAGCTTAGGGGCAGGTATCCACGAGCAGTACTTC. The chain carries TRBV7-8 and TRBJ2-1; D is unclear. Gene TRBJ2-7 matches the end of the DNA better, so the J call may be wrong. Germline lookup yields CDR1 SGHVS and CDR2 FQNEAQ. The CDR3 length is 14 residues.

The chain combines TRBV6-1 with TRBJ2-3; 12 bases are shared with TRBD2. With V trimmed by 8 bases and J by 3 bases, 6 bases remained unmatched. The CDR3 loop spans 15 amino acids. The V gene's germline CDR1 is MNHNS and CDR2 SASEGT. This CDR3 is CASEPTSGSTDTQYF. The CDR3 DNA follows: TGTGCCAGCGAACCGACTAGCGGGAGTACAGATACGCAGTATTTT.

The chain joins TRBV7-6 to TRBJ2-1; 13 nucleotides agree with TRBD2. Per the germline V gene, CDR1 is SGHVS and CDR2 is FNYEAQ. The CDR3 totals 17 residues. Trimming cost V 5 bases and J 10 bases; bases outside gene matches: 14. This CDR3 is CASSPGTSGERYSEQFF. Written as DNA, the CDR3 is TGTGCCAGCAGCCCCGGGACTAGCGGGGAGCGTTACTCCGAGCAGTTCTTC.

The rearrangement links TRBV6-1 to TRBJ1-1, with 7 bases aligning to TRBD1. Germline V lookup: CDR1 MNHNS, CDR2 SASEGT. V shed 0 bases, J shed 2 bases, and the junction held 9 bases outside the gene matches. The length of the CDR3 is 17 residues. Here the CDR3 reads CASSEAVWDSLNTEAFF. The CDR3 DNA sequence: TGTGCCAGCAGTGAAGCTGTGTGGGACAGCCTTAACACTGAAGCTTTCTTT.

This clonotype was observed a handful of times. V and J are TRBV7-9 and TRBJ1-1; no clear D. Trimming stripped 0 bases from V and 0 bases from J, with 8 bases between. This CDR3 has 15 amino acids. CDR1 is SEHNR, CDR2 FQNEAQ, per germline (reference sequence). CDR3 DNA sequence: TGTGCCAGCAGCTTAGCGGTGGGTGTGAACACTGAAGCTTTCTTT. Translating gives CASSLAVGVNTEAFF.

This clonotype has just a few counts. The chain is built from TRBV6-6 and TRBJ2-1; D is uncertain. Germline V lookup: CDR1 MNHNY, CDR2 SVGAGI (reference sequence). With 2 bases removed from V and 13 bases from J, the gap between germline ends came to 15 bases. The CDR3 totals 13 residues. CDR3 DNA sequence: TGTGCCAGCAGTTACCGGGTCCAAGAGACCCAGTTCTTC. It encodes CASSYRVQETQFF.

This clonotype came up a few times. The genes are TRBV6-1 and TRBJ2-5; D unresolved. The germline V and J ends were trimmed by 7 bases and 4 bases, with 22 bases remaining between them. The CDR3 sequence is 16 residues long. The germline V gene has CDR1 MNHNS and CDR2 SASEGT. The chain's CDR3 is CASKVEPRSTPETQYF. CDR3 bases: TGTGCCAGCAAAGTGGAACCCCGGAGTACCCCAGAGACCCAGTACTTC.

This clonotype occurred many times. The rearrangement joins TRBV7-3 to TRBJ1-1, with D perhaps TRBD1 (6 bases). Trimming left V 10 bases short and J 0 bases short, with 12 bases between. The CDR3 covers 13 residues. Germline V gene lookup returns CDR1 SGHTA and CDR2 FQGTGA. In DNA form, the CDR3 reads TGTGCCACCTCCAGGGACATGAACACTGAAGCTTTCTTT. Amino acids: CATSRDMNTEAFF.

In this sample, this clonotype turned up a few times. The V gene is TRBV25-1, the J gene TRBJ2-2; 7 nucleotides line up with TRBD1. The CDR3 totals 15 residues. Trimming removed 5 bases from V and 4 bases from J; junction bases left unmatched: 7. CDR1 and CDR2 from the germline V gene are MGHDK and SYGVNS. CDR3 bases: TGTGCCAGCAGTACTCGACAGGGAGTCACCGGGGAGCTGTTTTTT. Its translation: CASSTRQGVTGELFF. Using reference TRBV25-1 and TRBJ2-2 for the parts outside the CDR3, the full variable domain is EADIYQTPRYLVIGTGKKITLECSQTMGHDKMYWYQQDPGMELHLIHYSYGVNSTEKGDLSSESTVSRIRTEHFPLTLESARPSHTSQYLCASSTRQGVTGELFFGEGSRLTVL.